These 27 T cell receptor beta chains share one sample of origin, sequenced in a study of control samples from healthy donors and cancer patients (TCRdb year 2020). The protocol used for the library was the immunoSEQ multiplex PCR assay. TCRdb retrieved this table from immuneACCESS and kept in-frame rearrangements only. Not all clones are present; in checked studies, unresolved V genes account for under half, and no reason is known for the remainder. Present in this sample are about 83,000 clones, 91% of which were seen just once. The ten largest clones add up to 15% to 19% of the sample. The specimen sequenced was blood. These receptors all come from a man aged 30 to 45 in good health.

This chain links TRBV4-3 with TRBJ1-4; 9 nucleotides agree with TRBD1. Germline V gene sequence: CDR1 LGHNA, CDR2 YSLEER. The V and J ends lost 0 bases and 8 bases, in that order; junction bases with no gene match: 16. This CDR3 comprises 19 residues. CDR3 residues: CASSQDLTGTGWVREKLFF. In DNA form, the CDR3 reads TGCGCCAGCAGCCAAGATCTTACCGGGACAGGGTGGGTAAGGGAAAAACTGTTTTTT.

The chain couples TRBV6-5 to TRBJ1-2; 7 bases align to TRBD1. Germline CDR1 is MNHEY and CDR2 is SVGAGI. This CDR3 region has 15 residues. The junction had 7 bases not matched to a gene; V was cut back by 0 bases and J by 6 bases. CDR3 bases: TGTGCCAGCAGTTACTCTAGGACAGGAGAGAATGGCTACACCTTC. It translates to CASSYSRTGENGYTF.

J is TRBJ1-4 and V is TRBV7-9; possible D gene TRBD1, 5 bases. The germline V gene encodes CDR1 SEHNR and CDR2 FQNEAQ (reference sequence). This CDR3 region has 15 residues. Deletions cut 5 bases from V and 4 bases from J, with 14 bases between. The CDR3 DNA is TGTGCCAGCAGCCTCGCCGGGGGGAATAATGAAAAACTGTTTTTT. Its protein is CASSLAGGNNEKLFF.

The chain carries TRBV2 and TRBJ2-3, with D perhaps TRBD2 (6 bases). Germline CDR1 reads SNHLY; CDR2 reads FYNNEI. The CDR3 runs 14 residues. The germline V and J ends were trimmed by 9 bases and 2 bases, with 15 bases remaining between them. CDR3 nucleotides: TGTGCCAGTGGTAGCGGAACTTACACAGATACGCAGTATTTT. The encoded protein is CASGSGTYTDTQYF.

V gene TRBV6-2 or TRBV6-3 combines with J gene TRBJ1-5; 11 bases agree with TRBD1. This CDR3 is 15 amino acids long. From germline, CDR1 is MNHEY and CDR2 SVGEGT. The J segment lost 3 bases and the V segment lost 6 bases, leaving 4 bases of the junction unmatched. The CDR3 coding sequence is TGTGCCAGCAGCGCGGACAGGGGGCACAATCAGCCCCAGCATTTT. Protein product: CASSADRGHNQPQHF.

DNA of the CDR3: TGTGCTAGTGCCCTCCCCGGGAACGAGCAGTACTTC. It specifies CASALPGNEQYF. The chain joins TRBV12-5 to TRBJ2-7, with D tentatively TRBD2 (5 bases). CDR1 LGHNT and CDR2 FRNRAP come from the germline V gene. V was shortened by 7 bases and J by 5 bases, with 12 bases between the two germline ends. This CDR3 comprises 12 residues.

The DNA of the CDR3 is TGTGCCAGCAGCAGGGAGCGGAGGGATGAGCAGTTCTTC. The encoded protein is CASSRERRDEQFF. V gene TRBV7-2 combines with J gene TRBJ2-1; possible D gene TRBD2, 6 bases. Trimming shortened V by 5 bases and J by 8 bases, and 13 bases separated the two germline ends. CDR3 length: 13 amino acids. In germline, CDR1 is SGHTA, CDR2 FQGNSA.

The genes are TRBV7-9 and TRBJ1-1; D gene unclear. Germline CDR1 is SEHNR and CDR2 is FQNEAQ (reference sequence). Trimming removed 1 base from V and 6 bases from J, with 12 bases in between. CDR3 length equals 14 residues. The CDR3 coding sequence is TGTGCCAGCAGCTTAGGGGGTACGGGCGCTGAAGCTTTCTTT. The encoded protein is CASSLGGTGAEAFF.

The gene calls are TRBV6-1 and TRBJ1-6, with 7 bases identical to TRBD1. The CDR3 contains 17 residues. Trimming removed 1 base from V and 8 bases from J; junction bases left unmatched: 11. Germline assignment: CDR1 MNHNS and CDR2 SASEGT. The CDR3 reads CASSEVAFRQGDSPLHF. CDR3 in DNA: TGTGCCAGCAGTGAAGTTGCCTTTCGGCAGGGGGATTCACCCCTCCACTTT.

The chain is built from TRBV18 and TRBJ1-2; 7 nucleotides align to TRBD1. Looked up from germline, CDR1 is KGHSH and CDR2 is LQKENI. Germline trimming cut 2 bases from V and 4 bases from J; bases unmatched to any gene: 10. This CDR3 has 16 residues. In DNA, the CDR3 is TGTGCCAGCTCACCAAGGGGAACAGGGGTCGGCTATGGCTACACCTTC. It translates to CASSPRGTGVGYGYTF. Full variable domain (rest looked up from reference TRBV18 and TRBJ1-2): NAGVMQNPRHLVRRRGQEARLRCSPMKGHSHVYWYRQLPEEGLKFMVYLQKENIIDESGMPKERFSAEFPKEGPSILRIQQVVRGDSAAYFCASSPRGTGVGYGYTFGSGTRLTVV.

The CDR3 DNA sequence: TGTGCCAGCAGTTACGGGCAGAAGCAGGATGGCTACACCTTC. Translated: CASSYGQKQDGYTF. The chain employs TRBV6-5 and TRBJ1-2; D call uncertain. The CDR3 extends over 14 amino acids. Trimming took off 2 bases at V and 6 bases at J, with 13 bases between the two ends. The germline V gene encodes CDR1 MNHEY and CDR2 SVGAGI.

The chain recombines TRBV30 with TRBJ2-3; TRBD2 aligns across 16 bases. This CDR3 is 17 amino acids long. With 8 bases clipped from V and 1 base from J, the junction kept 9 bases outside the gene matches. Germline V lookup: CDR1 GTSNPN, CDR2 SVGIG (reference sequence). The CDR3 DNA is TGTGCCGGCGGGGGACTAGCGGGAGGGACGGGCACAGATACGCAGTATTTT. Protein: CAGGGLAGGTGTDTQYF.

CDR3 sequence (DNA): TGTGCCAGCAGCCAAGAAGTGTGGGCAGAGACCCAGTACTTC. This sequence encodes CASSQEVWAETQYF. This sequence joins TRBV3-1 (or the pseudogene TRBV3-2) and TRBJ2-5; D unresolved. This CDR3 comprises 14 residues. The V gene lost 0 bases and the J gene lost 4 bases, with 9 bases spanning the gap. The V gene's germline CDR1 is LGHDT and CDR2 YNNKEL (reference sequence).

The CDR3: CASSLAGVYEQYF. The CDR3 nucleotides read TGTGCCAGCAGCTTAGCGGGGGTCTACGAGCAGTACTTC. V and J are TRBV11-2 and TRBJ2-7, with D perhaps TRBD2 (6 bases). V lost 1 base to trimming and J lost 3 bases, with 7 bases between them. CDR1 SGHAT and CDR2 FQNNGV come from the germline V gene. The CDR3 loop spans 13 amino acids.

The chain carries TRBV5-6 and TRBJ2-5, with 8 bases fitting TRBD1. Germline CDR1 reads SGHDT; CDR2 reads YYEEEE. The junction had 10 bases not matched to a gene; V was cut back by 2 bases and J by 4 bases. This CDR3 is 16 amino acids long. Written as DNA, the CDR3 is TGTGCCAGCAGCTTTGGATCGAGGACAGGGCCAGAGACCCAGTACTTC. It is translated as CASSFGSRTGPETQYF.

J is TRBJ2-6 and V is TRBV6-1; D gene uncertain. Trimming pared 0 bases from V and 0 bases from J, leaving 9 bases between. This CDR3 spans 17 amino acids. CDR1 is MNHNS and CDR2 is SASEGT in the germline V gene. CDR3 sequence: CASSEASPFSGANVLTF. In nucleotides, the CDR3 is TGTGCCAGCAGTGAAGCTTCACCTTTCTCTGGGGCCAACGTCCTGACTTTC.

The chain couples TRBV2 to TRBJ1-5, with 7 positions matching TRBD1. The CDR3 spans 16 residues. Germline V CDR1 and CDR2: SNHLY, FYNNEI. With V trimmed by 3 bases and J by 2 bases, 7 bases remained unmatched. The CDR3 protein is CASSDGQGVGNQPQHF. In nucleotides, the CDR3 is TGTGCCAGCAGTGACGGGCAGGGGGTGGGCAATCAGCCCCAGCATTTT.

This chain joins TRBV18 and TRBJ1-4; 7 nucleotides agree with TRBD1. J lost 5 bases, V lost 4 bases, and 1 base had no gene match. Per the germline V gene, CDR1 is KGHSH and CDR2 is LQKENI. This CDR3 has 13 residues. The DNA for the CDR3 is TGTGCCAGCTCACGGGGACAGAATGAAAAACTGTTTTTT. The encoded protein is CASSRGQNEKLFF.

The rearrangement links TRBV7-9 to TRBJ1-4, with TRBD1 matching 9 bases. The CDR3 has 14 amino acids. Germline CDR1 SEHNR, CDR2 FQNEAQ (reference sequence). With V trimmed by 7 bases and J by 8 bases, 8 bases remained unmatched. CDR3 coding DNA: TGTGCCAGCACCCCCCGGACAGGGGTCGAAAAACTGTTTTTT. Its protein product is CASTPRTGVEKLFF.

This rearrangement joins TRBV7-9 to TRBJ1-1, with TRBD1 matching 7 bases. There are 15 residues in the CDR3. Trimming took 1 base from V and 1 from J; bases not matched to a gene: 3. The germline CDR1 and CDR2 sequences are SEHNR and FQNEAQ (reference sequence). CDR3 sequence reads: CASSLEDRRNTEAFF. CDR3 bases: TGTGCCAGCAGCTTAGAGGACAGGAGGAACACTGAAGCTTTCTTT.

The V call is TRBV7-2, the J call TRBJ1-2; D ambiguous. The CDR3 contains 11 residues. Germline values: CDR1 SGHTA, CDR2 FQGNSA. Trimming removed 1 base from V and 7 bases from J, with 4 bases in between. The chain's CDR3 is CASSLGGGYTF. The CDR3 region has the DNA TGTGCCAGCAGCTTAGGAGGTGGCTACACCTTC.

This chain uses TRBV4-1 with TRBJ2-7; the D gene is possibly TRBD2 (5 bases). This CDR3 has 15 amino acids. The ends were cut back, 1 base at V and 3 bases at J, with 13 bases in the middle. The germline CDR1 and CDR2 sequences are MGHRA and YSYEKL. The chain's CDR3 is CASSQVVKEDYEQYF. The CDR3 DNA follows: TGCGCCAGCAGCCAAGTTGTCAAGGAGGACTACGAGCAGTACTTC.

The chain joins TRBV6-5 to TRBJ1-3, with D possibly TRBD1 on 5 matching bases. V was shortened by 6 bases and J by 0 bases, with 12 bases between the two germline ends. Per germline, CDR1 MNHEY and CDR2 SVGAGI. The CDR3 has 15 residues. In DNA form, the CDR3 reads TGTGCCAGCAGCCATGGGACGGCCTCTGGAAACACCATATATTTT. Amino acid sequence: CASSHGTASGNTIYF.

The J gene is TRBJ2-7, the V gene TRBV24-1; D may be TRBD1 (5 bases). V lost 2 bases and J lost 3, with 13 bases in between. The CDR3 sequence is 15 residues long. The germline CDR1 and CDR2 sequences are KGHDR and SFDVKD. CDR3 loop: CATSDSQGFGYEQYF. DNA for the CDR3: TGTGCCACCAGTGATTCCCAGGGTTTTGGCTACGAGCAGTACTTC.

J is TRBJ1-1 and V is TRBV4-2, with D perhaps TRBD1 (5 bases). The germline V and J ends were trimmed by 0 bases and 3 bases, with 14 bases remaining between them. Germline V gene lookup returns CDR1 LGHNA and CDR2 YNFKEQ. The length of the CDR3 is 16 residues. CDR3 sequence (DNA): TGTGCCAGCAGCCAAGAGGAAGGCAGGGATTACACTGAAGCTTTCTTT. Translated: CASSQEEGRDYTEAFF.

The chain has TRBV18 and TRBJ2-3; D not certain. Germline V gene data show CDR1 as KGHSH and CDR2 as LQKENI. V lost 1 base to trimming and J lost 1 base, with 9 bases between them. This CDR3 is built from 15 residues. CDR3 in amino acids: CASSPLGSRTDTQYF. In nucleotides, the CDR3 is TGTGCCAGCTCACCACTCGGATCTCGCACAGATACGCAGTATTTT.

This chain links TRBV28 with TRBJ1-6; 9 bases match TRBD1. Trimming cost V 5 bases and J 10 bases; bases outside gene matches: 9. The CDR3 loop spans 15 amino acids. CDR1 is MDHEN and CDR2 is SYDVKM in the germline V gene. CDR3 nucleotide sequence: TGTGCCAGCAGTCGCGGGACAGGGAATCAATCACCCCTCCACTTT. Its translation is CASSRGTGNQSPLHF.